Following are 29 T cell receptor beta chains from one sample sequenced in a study of control samples from healthy donors and cancer patients. The method was immunoSEQ multiplex PCR; TCRdb's version includes in-frame clones alone and lacks a portion of them. The table shows roughly 80,000 clones, with roughly 86% occurring only once. The specimen sequenced was blood. The source of these receptors is a man aged 50-60 years in good health.

V usage is TRBV5-6 and J usage is TRBJ2-7; 8 bases are shared with TRBD1. CDR1 SGHDT and CDR2 YYEEEE come from the germline V gene. The CDR3 totals 15 residues. The J segment lost 3 bases and the V segment lost 3 bases, leaving 8 bases of the junction unmatched. The CDR3 nucleotides read TGTGCCAGCAGCTGGTGGGACAGGTCTAACTACGAGCAGTACTTC. This codes for CASSWWDRSNYEQYF. Drawing the rest from reference TRBV5-6 and TRBJ2-7, the complete variable domain is DAGVTQSPTHLIKTRGQQVTLRCSPKSGHDTVSWYQQALGQGPQFIFQYYEEEERQRGNFPDRFSGHQFPNYSSELNVNALLLGDSALYLCASSWWDRSNYEQYFGPGTRLTVT.

The J gene is TRBJ1-6, the V gene TRBV10-1; D call uncertain. The germline V gene has CDR1 WNHNN and CDR2 SYGVQD (reference sequence). The CDR3 is made up of 13 amino acids. The V and J ends lost 4 bases and 9 bases respectively, with 10 bases between them. The CDR3 loop is CASSAGNLSPLHF. CDR3 bases: TGCGCCAGCAGTGCCGGAAACCTTTCACCCCTCCACTTT.

Turning to this clone: The identical CDR3 is also encoded by other nucleotide sequences in the sample. The chain couples TRBV5-1 to TRBJ1-3; D remains unclear. Trimming cost V 0 bases and J 4 bases, with 8 bases left between them. Germline V gene lookup returns CDR1 SGHRS and CDR2 YFSETQ. CDR3 length: 14 amino acids. The DNA of the CDR3 is TGCGCCAGCAGCTTGGACGCGGGGGGAAACACCATATATTTT. This encodes CASSLDAGGNTIYF.

This clone was found a few times. The chain has TRBV7-9 and TRBJ1-6, with TRBD1 as a possible D gene (5 bases). In germline, CDR1 is SEHNR, CDR2 FQNEAQ (reference sequence). There are 13 residues in the CDR3. Deletions cut 4 bases from V and 7 bases from J, with 8 bases between. CDR3 coding DNA: TGTGCCAGCAGCTCCGACAGAAATTCACCCCTCCACTTT. Protein sequence: CASSSDRNSPLHF.

V usage is TRBV9 and J usage is TRBJ2-2; D not resolved. Germline assignment: CDR1 SGDLS and CDR2 YYNGEE. Deletions cut 3 bases from V and 6 bases from J, with 6 bases between. The CDR3 has 12 amino acids. DNA of the CDR3: TGTGCCAGCAGCGCAGCTCCCGGGGAGCTGTTTTTT. It codes for CASSAAPGELFF.

The genes are TRBV6-5 and TRBJ1-5; D might be TRBD1 (6 bases). Germline loops: CDR1 MNHEY, CDR2 SVGAGI. This CDR3 has 13 residues. Trimming shortened V by 10 bases and J by 2 bases, and 12 bases separated the two germline ends. CDR3 sequence: CAIGGQGNQPQHF. Here the CDR3 DNA reads TGTGCCATCGGGGGGCAGGGCAATCAGCCCCAGCATTTT.

The V and J genes are TRBV29-1 and TRBJ1-1, with 9 bases lining up with TRBD1. V lost 7 bases to trimming and J lost 6 bases; unmatched junction nucleotides: 9. The CDR3 sequence is 13 residues long. The germline CDR1 and CDR2 sequences are SQVTM and ANQGSEA. The CDR3 DNA sequence: TGCAGCGCGGTTGGACAGGGGATCCCTGAAGCTTTCTTT. It encodes CSAVGQGIPEAFF.

The rearrangement uses TRBV29-1 and TRBJ1-2; D perhaps matches TRBD1 (6 bases). Germline CDR1 reads SQVTM; CDR2 reads ANQGSEA. This CDR3 spans 12 amino acids. Trimming removed 7 bases at V and 7 bases at J, with 16 bases between. As DNA, the CDR3 is TGCAGCGCCTTACAGGGCGGACTTGGCTACACCTTC. This translates into CSALQGGLGYTF. Combining the CDR3 with reference TRBV29-1 and TRBJ1-2 gives the whole variable domain SAVISQKPSRDICQRGTSLTIQCQVDSQVTMMFWYRQQPGQSLTLIATANQGSEATYESGFVIDKFPISRPNLTFSTLTVSNMSPEDSSIYLCSALQGGLGYTFGSGTRLTVV.

The chain recombines TRBV11-2 with TRBJ1-1; D ambiguous. Looked up from germline, CDR1 is SGHAT and CDR2 is FQNNGV. Trimming took 1 base from V and 0 from J, leaving 12 bases between them. This CDR3 is 16 amino acids long. The DNA of the CDR3 is TGTGCCAGCAGCTTAGGAGGATTGGCAATGAACACTGAAGCTTTCTTT. Its translation is CASSLGGLAMNTEAFF.

CDR3: CASTGTGHSEQFF. CDR3 in DNA: TGTGCCAGCACCGGGACGGGACATAGTGAGCAGTTCTTC. The gene calls are TRBV6-5 and TRBJ2-1, with D perhaps matching TRBD1 (6 bases). The germline V gene has CDR1 MNHEY and CDR2 SVGAGI. Trimming shortened V by 7 bases and J by 9 bases, and 16 bases separated the two germline ends. The CDR3 loop spans 13 amino acids.

The chain employs TRBV5-5 and TRBJ2-7; no reliable D call. This CDR3 is 15 amino acids long. The germline gives CDR1 SGHKS, CDR2 YYEKEE (reference sequence). V was cut by 0 bases and J by 0 bases, with 10 bases left in between. CDR3 amino acids: CASSLASGLSYEQYF. The CDR3 DNA reads TGTGCCAGCAGCTTGGCCTCGGGCCTCTCCTACGAGCAGTACTTC.

This clone was seen only once. The V call is TRBV4-1, the J call TRBJ2-2, with D tentatively TRBD1 (6 bases). Trimming removed 1 base from V and 5 bases from J, with 8 bases in between. The germline V gene encodes CDR1 MGHRA and CDR2 YSYEKL. The CDR3 runs 14 residues. The CDR3 DNA sequence: TGCGCCAGCAGCCAAGGACAGGCTACCGGGGAGCTGTTTTTT. It codes for CASSQGQATGELFF.

This clone showed up just a few times. This sequence joins TRBV18 and TRBJ1-2, with no clear D. V lost 3 bases and J lost 3, with 8 bases in between. The CDR3 covers 13 residues. Germline lookup yields CDR1 KGHSH and CDR2 LQKENI. The DNA for the CDR3 is TGTGCCAGCTCACCGGGAGACTACTATGGCTACACCTTC. The encoded protein is CASSPGDYYGYTF. Filled out from reference TRBV18 and TRBJ1-2, the complete variable domain reads NAGVMQNPRHLVRRRGQEARLRCSPMKGHSHVYWYRQLPEEGLKFMVYLQKENIIDESGMPKERFSAEFPKEGPSILRIQQVVRGDSAAYFCASSPGDYYGYTFGSGTRLTVV.

As for this clone: Sequence at one end of the junction differs from germline and may be a read error. The V and J genes are TRBV7-7 and TRBJ2-2; tentatively, D is TRBD1 (6 bases). The germline gives CDR1 SSHAT, CDR2 FNYEAQ (reference sequence). CDR3 length: 12 amino acids. This CDR3 is CASSPNWGQLFF. In DNA, the CDR3 is TGTGCTAGCAGCCCAAACTGGGGGCAGCTGTTTTTT.

This chain joins TRBV6-5 and TRBJ1-6; TRBD1 aligns across 9 bases. The V gene's germline CDR1 is MNHEY and CDR2 SVGAGI. The ends lost 4 bases at V and 7 bases at J; junction bases unmatched: 8. The CDR3 is 16 residues long. CDR3 DNA: TGTGCCAGCAGTTGGAACAGGGGGCGCGACAATTCACCCCTCCACTTT. It yields the protein CASSWNRGRDNSPLHF.

V is TRBV10-3 and J is TRBJ1-3; TRBD1 matches at 10 bases. V dropped 10 bases and J dropped 8; count of bases not matched to a gene: 5. Germline CDR1 and CDR2: ENHRY and SYGVKD. CDR3 size: 12 residues. The CDR3 DNA sequence: TGTGCCACCTCGGGACAGGGGTACACCATATATTTT. Protein product: CATSGQGYTIYF.

The rearrangement links TRBV3-1 (or the pseudogene TRBV3-2) to TRBJ1-6, with D possibly matching TRBD1 (5 bases). Per the germline V gene, CDR1 is LGHDT and CDR2 is YNNKEL (reference sequence). V was clipped by 1 base and J by 4 bases, with 11 bases between them. The CDR3 covers 16 residues. CDR3 in DNA: TGTGCCAGCAGCCAAGGTACGGCAGGGTATAATTCACCCCTCCACTTT. Translated, it gives CASSQGTAGYNSPLHF.

V and J are TRBV12-2 and TRBJ1-1. TRBV12-2 is described as a pseudogene. The length of the CDR3 is 13 residues. The CDR3 sequence: CASRLVGSFEAFF. CDR3 nucleotides: TGTGCAAGTCGCTTAGTAGGGTCATTTGAAGCTTTCTTT.

This chain uses TRBV24-1 with TRBJ2-3; TRBD1 aligns across 7 bases. The germline V gene encodes CDR1 KGHDR and CDR2 SFDVKD. The CDR3 has 12 residues. The V and J ends lost 4 bases and 13 bases, in that order; junction bases with no gene match: 7. CDR3 DNA sequence: TGTGCCACCAGTGACCAGACAGGGTCGAAGTATTTT. Translation: CATSDQTGSKYF.

The table lists this clone with a few counts. V usage is TRBV6-6 and J usage is TRBJ2-7; 8 nucleotides agree with TRBD2. There are 15 residues in the CDR3. Germline V CDR1 and CDR2: MNHNY, SVGAGI (reference sequence). V shed 7 bases and J 2 bases; nucleotides not matched to a gene: 10. The CDR3 is CASNGNSGATYEQYF. As DNA, the CDR3 is TGTGCCAGCAACGGAAATAGCGGGGCTACCTACGAGCAGTACTTC.

This chain connects TRBV20-1 to TRBJ1-2, with TRBD1 as a possible D gene (5 bases). Trimming pared 8 bases from V and 8 bases from J, leaving 15 bases between. Germline V lookup: CDR1 DFQATT, CDR2 SNEGSKA (reference sequence). The CDR3 sequence is 11 residues long. The CDR3, as DNA: TGCAGTCCCTATGACAGCCGCGGCTACACCTTC. It yields the protein CSPYDSRGYTF.

The chain uses TRBV14 and TRBJ2-5, with D unresolved. CDR1 and CDR2 from the germline V gene are SGHDN and FVKESK. V was trimmed by 3 bases and J by 4 bases, leaving 12 bases between them. The CDR3 has 14 residues. CDR3 bases: TGTGCCAGCAGCCAGGGTCTTGGAGTAGAGACCCAGTACTTC. As protein: CASSQGLGVETQYF.

The chain couples TRBV7-9 to TRBJ1-6; tentatively, D is TRBD1 (6 bases). This CDR3 comprises 14 residues. Germline loops: CDR1 SEHNR, CDR2 FQNEAQ (reference sequence). Trimming pared 5 bases from V and 7 bases from J, leaving 12 bases between. The CDR3 region is CASSEDSRNSPLHF. The CDR3 nucleotides read TGTGCCAGCAGCGAGGACAGTCGGAATTCACCCCTCCACTTT.

The CDR3 region has the DNA TGTGCCAGCAGTTACGGTGGACAGGGAAGCCAGCCCCAGCATTTT. It yields the protein CASSYGGQGSQPQHF. The rearrangement joins TRBV6-2 or TRBV6-3 to TRBJ1-5; 8 bases fit TRBD1. Per germline, CDR1 MNHEY and CDR2 SVGEGT. There are 15 residues in the CDR3. The V gene end was trimmed by 2 bases and the J gene end by 7 bases; junction bases not matched to a gene: 7.

The genes are TRBV29-1 and TRBJ2-7, with unresolved D. V was clipped by 3 bases and J by 4 bases, with 13 bases between them. CDR1 is SQVTM, CDR2 ANQGSEA, per germline. The CDR3 sequence is 13 residues long. CDR3 nucleotides: TGCAGCGTTGATGACGCCGACGGTTACGAGCAGTACTTC. It is translated as CSVDDADGYEQYF.

This sequence joins TRBV7-9 and TRBJ1-2, with TRBD1 identical over 11 bases. This CDR3 comprises 17 residues. In germline, CDR1 is SEHNR, CDR2 FQNEAQ (reference sequence). Trimming at V came to 5 bases and at J to 3 bases, leaving 11 bases not matched to a gene. The CDR3 coding sequence is TGTGCCAGCAGCCCTCAAAGAGGACAGGGGGCAGACTATGGCTACACCTTC. The encoded protein is CASSPQRGQGADYGYTF.

This chain joins TRBV14 and TRBJ2-1; D gene unclear. V shed 8 bases and J shed 0 bases, with 8 bases lying between them. CDR1 and CDR2 (germline): SGHDN, FVKESK. This CDR3 contains 13 residues. In DNA, the CDR3 is TGTGCCAGCCGAGTCTCCTCCTACAATGAGCAGTTCTTC. This codes for CASRVSSYNEQFF. Looking up the rest from reference TRBV14 and TRBJ2-1 gives the full variable domain: EAGVTQFPSHSVIEKGQTVTLRCDPISGHDNLYWYRRVMGKEIKFLLHFVKESKQDESGMPNNRFLAERTGGTYSTLKVQPAELEDSGVYFCASRVSSYNEQFFGPGTRLTVL.

The rearrangement joins TRBV6-5 to TRBJ2-7; 7 bases map to TRBD1. With 0 bases clipped from V and 3 bases from J, the junction kept 8 bases outside the gene matches. This CDR3 region has 16 residues. CDR1 is MNHEY, CDR2 SVGAGI, per germline. CDR3 in DNA: TGTGCCAGCAGTTACTCGCCGGGACAGACAAACTACGAGCAGTACTTC. It is translated as CASSYSPGQTNYEQYF.

This clone was counted once. V and J are TRBV5-5 and TRBJ2-7; no definite D call. V was trimmed by 5 bases and J by 2 bases, leaving 14 bases between them. This CDR3 comprises 14 residues. Germline V gene data show CDR1 as SGHKS and CDR2 as YYEKEE (reference sequence). CDR3 sequence: CASRLRHYPYEQYF. The CDR3 nucleotides are TGTGCCAGCAGGTTAAGGCACTACCCCTACGAGCAGTACTTC.